These 13 T cell receptor beta chains originate from one sample sequenced in a study of blood T cell repertoires in COVID-19. Sequencing was performed with immunoSEQ multiplex PCR; in TCRdb, only in-frame clones are kept and a portion is missing. The table shows 100,000 or so clones, with 65% to 90% occurring only once. The specimen sequenced was peripheral blood. The receptors were gathered from an older man with active or convalescent COVID-19.

The chain employs TRBV12-3 or TRBV12-4 and TRBJ2-3; unclear D gene. Between the trimmed V and J ends, which lost 3 bases and 4 bases, there was a span of 5 bases. CDR3 length: 12 amino acids. In DNA form, the CDR3 reads TGTGCCAGCAGTTTGTCTTCAGATACGCAGTATTTT. This translates into CASSLSSDTQYF.

This clone showed up just a few times. This sequence joins TRBV4-2 and TRBJ1-2, with TRBD1 as a possible D gene (5 bases). Germline V gene lookup returns CDR1 LGHNA and CDR2 YNFKEQ. This CDR3 comprises 15 residues. Trimming took 4 bases from V and 4 from J, leaving 16 bases between them. The CDR3 coding sequence is TGTGCCAGCAGCCCTGGAGGAGGGGTGGCCTATGGCTACACCTTC. The encoded protein is CASSPGGGVAYGYTF.

The rearrangement uses TRBV30 and TRBJ2-5; 9 bases align to TRBD2. Germline V gene lookup returns CDR1 GTSNPN and CDR2 SVGIG (reference sequence). The CDR3 consists of 16 residues. The junction had 8 bases not matched to a gene; V was cut back by 3 bases and J by 0 bases. CDR3 sequence reads: CAWRKGTSGYQETQYF. CDR3 DNA sequence: TGTGCCTGGAGAAAGGGAACTAGCGGGTACCAAGAGACCCAGTACTTC.

V gene TRBV18 combines with J gene TRBJ1-6; weak D call: TRBD1 (5 bases). The CDR3 consists of 16 residues. V lost 2 bases to trimming and J lost 6 bases, with 14 bases between them. Germline V gene sequence: CDR1 KGHSH, CDR2 LQKENI. The CDR3 region has the DNA TGTGCCAGCTCACCATTCCAGTCGGGGGGTAATTCACCCCTCCACTTT. Protein sequence: CASSPFQSGGNSPLHF.

The rearrangement links TRBV6-6 to TRBJ2-4; D is unresolved. Between the trimmed V and J ends, which lost 4 bases and 0 bases, there was a span of 13 bases. CDR1 and CDR2 (germline): MNHNY, SVGAGI (reference sequence). This CDR3 is built from 16 residues. The CDR3, as DNA: TGTGCCAGCAGTTTGGTTAACTCCATAGCCAAAAACATTCAGTACTTC. This gives the protein CASSLVNSIAKNIQYF.

J is TRBJ2-5 and V is TRBV5-1; no clear D gene. CDR1 and CDR2 from the germline V gene are SGHRS and YFSETQ. V was clipped by 4 bases and J by 6 bases, with 4 bases between them. The CDR3 is 10 amino acids. The CDR3 spells CASSGQTQYF. The CDR3 nucleotides read TGCGCCAGCAGCGGGCAGACCCAGTACTTC. The full variable domain, with the rest looked up from reference TRBV5-1 and TRBJ2-5, is KAGVTQTPRYLIKTRGQQVTLSCSPISGHRSVSWYQQTPGQGLQFLFEYFSETQRNKGNFPGRFSGRQFSNSRSEMNVSTLELGDSALYLCASSGQTQYFGPGTRLLVL.

This chain connects TRBV2 to TRBJ2-1, with D tentatively TRBD2 (5 bases). CDR1 SNHLY and CDR2 FYNNEI come from the germline V gene. V lost 3 bases and J lost 4, with 7 bases in between. The CDR3 spans 13 residues. The CDR3 spells CASSDRGYNEQFF. CDR3 nucleotide sequence: TGTGCCAGCAGTGATAGAGGGTACAATGAGCAGTTCTTC.

This chain joins TRBV6-6 and TRBJ2-2; 10 bases are a match to TRBD2. This CDR3 contains 17 residues. Germline loops: CDR1 MNHNY, CDR2 SVGAGI (reference sequence). The junction had 11 bases not matched to a gene; V was cut back by 5 bases and J by 5 bases. The CDR3 DNA sequence: TGTGCCAGCAGTCGCAGGTCTAGCGGGGGCGGGACCGGGGAGCTGTTTTTT. Translating gives CASSRRSSGGGTGELFF.

The genes are TRBV18 and TRBJ1-1, with D possibly matching TRBD1 (5 bases). CDR3 length: 16 amino acids. V shed 1 base and J shed 4 bases, with 16 bases lying between them. Per germline, CDR1 KGHSH and CDR2 LQKENI. CDR3 amino acids: CASSPRRGGSPTEAFF. CDR3 bases: TGTGCCAGCTCACCACGGAGGGGCGGATCACCCACTGAAGCTTTCTTT.

The chain is built from TRBV25-1 and TRBJ2-3, with D tentatively TRBD2 (5 bases). The CDR3 has 15 residues. The V end was cut by 5 bases, the J end by 2 bases, with 14 bases between. Looked up from germline, CDR1 is MGHDK and CDR2 is SYGVNS. The DNA for the CDR3 is TGTGCCAGCAGTCTGCGAGGGATCCTCACAGATACGCAGTATTTT. It translates to CASSLRGILTDTQYF.

CDR3 DNA sequence: TGTGCCAGCAGCTTATTTATGGGACAGGGGTTCGGCTACACCTTC. Translated: CASSLFMGQGFGYTF. The chain couples TRBV7-2 to TRBJ1-2; TRBD1 agrees at 10 bases. In germline, CDR1 is SGHTA, CDR2 FQGNSA. The CDR3 loop spans 15 amino acids. Trimming took 2 bases from V and 8 from J; bases not matched to a gene: 8.

The V call is TRBV4-2, the J call TRBJ1-5, with D unresolved. Germline V gives CDR1 LGHNA, CDR2 YNFKEQ. The CDR3 runs to 14 residues. Trimming left V 1 base short and J 1 base short, with 5 bases between. CDR3 amino acids: CASSQVGSNQPQHF. In nucleotides, the CDR3 is TGTGCCAGCAGCCAAGTTGGCAGCAATCAGCCCCAGCATTTT.

The chain employs TRBV7-9 and TRBJ1-2, with D perhaps matching TRBD1 (5 bases). From germline, CDR1 is SEHNR and CDR2 FQNEAQ (reference sequence). The CDR3 has 12 residues. V was trimmed by 4 bases and J by 5 bases, leaving 8 bases between them. CDR3 sequence: CASSSQGYGYTF. CDR3 in DNA: TGTGCCAGCAGCTCCCAGGGTTATGGCTACACCTTC.